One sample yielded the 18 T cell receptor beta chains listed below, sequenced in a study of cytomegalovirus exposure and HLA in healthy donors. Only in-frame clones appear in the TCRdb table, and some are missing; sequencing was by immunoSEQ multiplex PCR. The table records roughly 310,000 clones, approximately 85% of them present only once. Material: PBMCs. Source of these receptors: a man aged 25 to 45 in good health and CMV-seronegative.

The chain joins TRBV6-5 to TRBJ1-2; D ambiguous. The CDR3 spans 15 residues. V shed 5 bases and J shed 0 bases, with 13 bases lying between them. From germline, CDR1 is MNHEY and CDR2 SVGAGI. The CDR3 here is CASSPQITTNYGYTF. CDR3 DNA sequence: TGTGCCAGCAGTCCACAGATAACGACTAACTATGGCTACACCTTC.

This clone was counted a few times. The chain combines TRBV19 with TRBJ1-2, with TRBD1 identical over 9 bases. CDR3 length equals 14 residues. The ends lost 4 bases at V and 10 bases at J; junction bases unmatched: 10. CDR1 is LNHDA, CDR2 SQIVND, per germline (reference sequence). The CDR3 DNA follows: TGTGCCAGTAGTACCGCTCCGGGACAGGGTTTCTACACCTTC. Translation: CASSTAPGQGFYTF.

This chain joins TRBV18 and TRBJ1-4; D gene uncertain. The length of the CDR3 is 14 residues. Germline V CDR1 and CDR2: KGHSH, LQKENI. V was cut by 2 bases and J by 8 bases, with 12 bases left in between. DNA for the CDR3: TGTGCCAGCTCACCATCGGGCAGCGGAGAAAAACTGTTTTTT. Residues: CASSPSGSGEKLFF.

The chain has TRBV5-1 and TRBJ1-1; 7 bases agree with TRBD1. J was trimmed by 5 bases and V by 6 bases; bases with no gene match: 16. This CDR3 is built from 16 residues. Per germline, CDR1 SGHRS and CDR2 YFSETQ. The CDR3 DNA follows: TGCGCCAGCACCCGGGAAGGGGGCTTCGTTGTGACTGAAGCTTTCTTT. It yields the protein CASTREGGFVVTEAFF.

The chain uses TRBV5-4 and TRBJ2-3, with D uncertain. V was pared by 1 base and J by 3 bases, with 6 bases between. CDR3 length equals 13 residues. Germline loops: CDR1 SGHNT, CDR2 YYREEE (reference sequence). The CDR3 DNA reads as TGTGCCAGCAGCTTGACGAGAACAGATACGCAGTATTTT. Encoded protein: CASSLTRTDTQYF.

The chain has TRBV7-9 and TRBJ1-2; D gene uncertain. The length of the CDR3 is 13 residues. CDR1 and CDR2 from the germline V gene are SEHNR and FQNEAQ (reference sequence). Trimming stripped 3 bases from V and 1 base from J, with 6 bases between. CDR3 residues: CASSFGVNYGYTF. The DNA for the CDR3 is TGTGCCAGCAGCTTCGGGGTTAACTATGGCTACACCTTC.

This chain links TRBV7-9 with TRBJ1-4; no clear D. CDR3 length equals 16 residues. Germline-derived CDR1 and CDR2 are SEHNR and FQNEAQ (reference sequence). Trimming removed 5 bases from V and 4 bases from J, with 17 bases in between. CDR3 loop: CASSPLSTGSNEKLFF. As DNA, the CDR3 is TGTGCCAGCAGCCCACTGAGCACCGGGAGTAATGAAAAACTGTTTTTT.

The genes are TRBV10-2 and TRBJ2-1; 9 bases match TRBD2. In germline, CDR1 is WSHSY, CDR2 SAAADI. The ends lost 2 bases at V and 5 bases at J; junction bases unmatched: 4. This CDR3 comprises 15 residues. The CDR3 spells CASSEEVAGDNEQFF. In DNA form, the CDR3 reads TGCGCCAGCAGTGAGGAAGTAGCGGGGGACAATGAGCAGTTCTTC.

CDR3 coding DNA: TGTGCCAGTAGTATTTGGGGGACAGGTGCCTACACCTTC. As protein: CASSIWGTGAYTF. J is TRBJ1-2 and V is TRBV19; 8 nucleotides match TRBD1. Germline CDR1 LNHDA, CDR2 SQIVND (reference sequence). The CDR3 runs to 13 residues. Trimming removed 3 bases from V and 10 bases from J; junction bases left unmatched: 7.

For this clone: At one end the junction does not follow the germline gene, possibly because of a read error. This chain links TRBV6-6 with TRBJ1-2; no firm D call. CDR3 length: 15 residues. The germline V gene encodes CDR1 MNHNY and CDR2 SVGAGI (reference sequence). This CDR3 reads CASTTPTIPPYGCTF. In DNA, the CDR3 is TGTGCCAGCACCACACCCACAATCCCGCCTTATGGCTGCACCTTC.

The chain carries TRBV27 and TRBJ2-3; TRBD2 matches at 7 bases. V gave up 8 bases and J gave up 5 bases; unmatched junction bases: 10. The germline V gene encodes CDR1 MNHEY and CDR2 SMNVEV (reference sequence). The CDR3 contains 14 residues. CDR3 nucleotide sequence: TGTGCCAGCGGTGCAAGCGGGGAGGTAGATACGCAGTATTTT. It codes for CASGASGEVDTQYF.

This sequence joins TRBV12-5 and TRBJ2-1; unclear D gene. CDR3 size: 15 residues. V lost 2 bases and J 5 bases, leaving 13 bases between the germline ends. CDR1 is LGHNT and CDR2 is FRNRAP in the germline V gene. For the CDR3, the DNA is TGTGCTAGTGGTTTGAAATATTTTTCGGACAATGAGCAGTTCTTC. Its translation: CASGLKYFSDNEQFF.

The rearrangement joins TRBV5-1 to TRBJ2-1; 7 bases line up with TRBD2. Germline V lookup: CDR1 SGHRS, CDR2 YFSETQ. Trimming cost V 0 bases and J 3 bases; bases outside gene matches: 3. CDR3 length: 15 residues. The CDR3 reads CASSLGGGDYNEQFF. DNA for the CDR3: TGCGCCAGCAGCTTGGGCGGGGGAGACTACAATGAGCAGTTCTTC.

CDR3 in amino acids: CASSTSGTVSTDTQYF. CDR3 DNA: TGTGCCAGTAGTACCTCCGGGACAGTTAGCACAGATACGCAGTATTTT. This chain links TRBV19 with TRBJ2-3; TRBD1 aligns across 7 bases. This CDR3 contains 16 residues. The V gene's germline CDR1 is LNHDA and CDR2 SQIVND (reference sequence). The trim removed 4 bases at V and 0 bases at J, leaving 7 bases unmatched.

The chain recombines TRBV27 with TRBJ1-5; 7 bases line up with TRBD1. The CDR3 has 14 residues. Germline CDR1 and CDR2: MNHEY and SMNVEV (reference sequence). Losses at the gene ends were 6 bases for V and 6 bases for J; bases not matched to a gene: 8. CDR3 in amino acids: CASSANRGAQPQHF. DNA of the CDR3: TGTGCCAGCAGCGCGAACAGGGGTGCTCAGCCCCAGCATTTT.

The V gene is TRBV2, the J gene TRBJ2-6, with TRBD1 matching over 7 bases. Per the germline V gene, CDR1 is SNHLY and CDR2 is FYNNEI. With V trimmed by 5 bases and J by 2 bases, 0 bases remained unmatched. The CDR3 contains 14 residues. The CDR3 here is CASSTGAGANVLTF. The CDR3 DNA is TGTGCCAGCAGTACAGGGGCTGGGGCCAACGTCCTGACTTTC. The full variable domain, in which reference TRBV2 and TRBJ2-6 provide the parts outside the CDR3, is EPEVTQTPSHQVTQMGQEVILRCVPISNHLYFYWYRQILGQKVEFLVSFYNNEISEKSEIFDDQFSVERPDGSNFTLKIRSTKLEDSAMYFCASSTGAGANVLTFGAGSRLTVL.

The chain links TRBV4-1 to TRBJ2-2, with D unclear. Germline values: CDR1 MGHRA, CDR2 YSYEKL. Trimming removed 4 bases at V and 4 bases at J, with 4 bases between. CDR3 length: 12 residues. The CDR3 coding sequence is TGCGCCAGCAGCCTCGGCACCGGGGAGCTGTTTTTT. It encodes CASSLGTGELFF.

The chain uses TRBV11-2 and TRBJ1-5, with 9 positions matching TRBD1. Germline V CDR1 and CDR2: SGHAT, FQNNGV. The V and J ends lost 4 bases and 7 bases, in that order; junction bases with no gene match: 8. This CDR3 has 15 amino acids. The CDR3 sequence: CASSSSGTGTQPQHF. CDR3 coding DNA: TGTGCCAGCAGCTCCTCCGGGACAGGGACACAGCCCCAGCATTTT. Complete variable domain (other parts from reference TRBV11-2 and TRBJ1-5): EAGVAQSPRYKIIEKRQSVAFWCNPISGHATLYWYQQILGQGPKLLIQFQNNGVVDDSQLPKDRFSAERLKGVDSTLKIQPAKLEDSAVYLCASSSSGTGTQPQHFGDGTRLSIL.